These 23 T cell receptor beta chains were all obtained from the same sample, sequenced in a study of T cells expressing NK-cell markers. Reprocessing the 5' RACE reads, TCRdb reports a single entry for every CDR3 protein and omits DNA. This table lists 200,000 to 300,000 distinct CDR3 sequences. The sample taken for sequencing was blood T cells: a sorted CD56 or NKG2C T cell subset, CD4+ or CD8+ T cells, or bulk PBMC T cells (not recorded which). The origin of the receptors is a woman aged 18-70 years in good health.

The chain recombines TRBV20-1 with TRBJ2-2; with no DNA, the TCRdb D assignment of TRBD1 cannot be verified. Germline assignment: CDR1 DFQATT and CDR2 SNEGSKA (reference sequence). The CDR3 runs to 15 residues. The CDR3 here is CSARVGQVNTGELFF.

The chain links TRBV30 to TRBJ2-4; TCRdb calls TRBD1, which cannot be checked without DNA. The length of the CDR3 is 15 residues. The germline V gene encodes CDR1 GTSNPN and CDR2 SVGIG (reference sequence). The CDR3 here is CAWSGPPWGRNIQYF.

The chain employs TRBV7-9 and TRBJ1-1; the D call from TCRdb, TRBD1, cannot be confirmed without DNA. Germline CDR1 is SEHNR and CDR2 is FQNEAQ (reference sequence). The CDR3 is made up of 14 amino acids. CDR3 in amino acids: CASSARTPGTEAFF.

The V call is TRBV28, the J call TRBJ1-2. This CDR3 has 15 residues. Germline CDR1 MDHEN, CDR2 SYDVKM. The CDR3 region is CASSSTLPKNYGYTF.

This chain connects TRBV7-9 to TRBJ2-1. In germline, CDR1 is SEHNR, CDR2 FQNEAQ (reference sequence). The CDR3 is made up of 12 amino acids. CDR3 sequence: CASSAFGNPLFF. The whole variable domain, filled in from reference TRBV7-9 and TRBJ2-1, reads DTGVSQNPRHKITKRGQNVTFRCDPISEHNRLYWYRQTLGQGPEFLTYFQNEAQLEKSRLLSDRFSAERPKGSFSTLEIQRTEQGDSAMYLCASSAFGNPLFFGPGTRLTVL.

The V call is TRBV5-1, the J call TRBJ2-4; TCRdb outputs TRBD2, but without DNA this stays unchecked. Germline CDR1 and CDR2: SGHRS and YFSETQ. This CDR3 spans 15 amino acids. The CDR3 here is CASRRLGPGENIQYF.

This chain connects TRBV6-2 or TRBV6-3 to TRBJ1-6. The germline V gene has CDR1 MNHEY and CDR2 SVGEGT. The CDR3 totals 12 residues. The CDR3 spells CASSFTISPLHF.

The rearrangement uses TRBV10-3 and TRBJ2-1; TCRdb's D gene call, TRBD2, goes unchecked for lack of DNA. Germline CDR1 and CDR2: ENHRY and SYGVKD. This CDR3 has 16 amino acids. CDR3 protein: CAISEHTLSGGIEQFF.

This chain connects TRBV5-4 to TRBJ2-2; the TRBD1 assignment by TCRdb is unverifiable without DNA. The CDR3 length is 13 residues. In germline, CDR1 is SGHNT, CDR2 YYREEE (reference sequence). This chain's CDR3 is CASSFDRVVELFF.

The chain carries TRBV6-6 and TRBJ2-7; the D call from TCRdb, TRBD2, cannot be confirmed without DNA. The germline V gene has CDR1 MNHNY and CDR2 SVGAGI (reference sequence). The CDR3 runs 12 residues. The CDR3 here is CASSLPAREQYF.

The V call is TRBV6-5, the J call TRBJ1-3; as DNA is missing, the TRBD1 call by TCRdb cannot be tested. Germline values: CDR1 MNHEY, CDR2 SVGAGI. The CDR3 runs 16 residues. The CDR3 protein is CASSYSRGESGNTIYF.

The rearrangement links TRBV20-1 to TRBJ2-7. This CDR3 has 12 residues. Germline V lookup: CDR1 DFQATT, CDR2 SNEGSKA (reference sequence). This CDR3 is CSASEGSYEQYF.

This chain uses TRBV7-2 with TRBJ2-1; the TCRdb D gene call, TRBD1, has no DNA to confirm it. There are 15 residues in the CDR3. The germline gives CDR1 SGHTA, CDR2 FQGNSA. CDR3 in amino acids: CASSLLIVWGGEQFF.

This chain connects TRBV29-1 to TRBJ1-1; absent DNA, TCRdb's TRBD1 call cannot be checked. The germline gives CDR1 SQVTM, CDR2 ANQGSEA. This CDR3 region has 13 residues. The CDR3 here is CSVFTGGGTEAFF.

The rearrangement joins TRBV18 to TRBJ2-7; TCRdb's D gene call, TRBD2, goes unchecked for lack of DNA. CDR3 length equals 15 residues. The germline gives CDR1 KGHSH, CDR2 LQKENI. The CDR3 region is CASSPGLDQAYEQYF.

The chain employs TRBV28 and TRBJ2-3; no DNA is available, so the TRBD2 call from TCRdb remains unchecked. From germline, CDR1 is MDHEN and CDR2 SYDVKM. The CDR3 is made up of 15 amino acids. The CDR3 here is CASSSISGNGDTQYF.

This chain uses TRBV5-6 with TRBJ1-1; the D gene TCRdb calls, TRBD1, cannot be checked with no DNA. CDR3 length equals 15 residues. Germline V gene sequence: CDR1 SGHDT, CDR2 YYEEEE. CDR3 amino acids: CASSLNRGRGTEAFF.

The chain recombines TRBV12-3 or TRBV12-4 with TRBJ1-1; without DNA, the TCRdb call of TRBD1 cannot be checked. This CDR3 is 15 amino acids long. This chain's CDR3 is CASSPSMPLNTEAFF.

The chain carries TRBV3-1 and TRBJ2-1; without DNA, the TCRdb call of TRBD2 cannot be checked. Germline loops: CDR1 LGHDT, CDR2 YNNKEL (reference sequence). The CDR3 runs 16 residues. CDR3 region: CASSQQGGGWVREQFF.

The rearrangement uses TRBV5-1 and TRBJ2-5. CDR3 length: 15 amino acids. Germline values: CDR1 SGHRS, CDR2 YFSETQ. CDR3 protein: CASSLAMAKGETQYF.

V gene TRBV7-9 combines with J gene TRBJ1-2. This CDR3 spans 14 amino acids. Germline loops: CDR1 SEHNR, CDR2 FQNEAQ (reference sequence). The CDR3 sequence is CASSLARNYYGYTF.

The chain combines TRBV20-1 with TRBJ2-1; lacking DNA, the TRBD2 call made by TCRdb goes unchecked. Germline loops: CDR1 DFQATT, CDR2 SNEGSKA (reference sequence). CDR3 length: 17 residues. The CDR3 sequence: CSARERASGGQYNEQFF.

This chain's CDR3 is CASSEYGTGAPETQYF. The rearrangement links TRBV25-1 to TRBJ2-5; absent DNA, TCRdb's TRBD1 call cannot be checked. This CDR3 region has 16 residues. Germline V gene lookup returns CDR1 MGHDK and CDR2 SYGVNS.